This TCR beta chain appears in the sequencing data of a study of blood T cells in healthy people across ages. The CDR3 runs to 16 residues. V was shortened by 2 bases and J by 5 bases, with 16 bases between the two germline ends. Per the germline V gene, CDR1 is SGHTA and CDR2 is FQGTGA. General study results and limits: Among T cells, TCR beta diversity per million cells dropped roughly linearly as age rose. Conclusively comparing naive with antigen-experienced cells was impossible with unsorted PBMCs.

Many counts were recorded for this clonotype. Antigen specificity is unknown. Sample-barcoded 5' priming and a J-beta primer mix drove a second PCR of roughly 7 to 11 cycles. TCRdb re-called the 5' RACE reads with MiXCR, one entry per CDR3 protein. The sample lists 710,000 or so distinct CDR3 sequences, approximately 29% occurring once. This clonotype originated in a woman older than 75 in good health. Input material: blood. The V and J genes are TRBV7-3 and TRBJ2-1, with D possibly TRBD1 on 5 matching bases. The DNA of the CDR3 is TGTGCCAGCAGCTTAGACCCCCCAGGGCGACACAATGAGCAGTTCTTC. Its translation: CASSLDPPGRHNEQFF. The whole variable domain, remainder taken from reference TRBV7-3 and TRBJ2-1, is GAGVSQTPSNKVTEKGKYVELRCDPISGHTALYWYRQSLGQGPEFLIYFQGTGAADDSGLPNDRFFAVRPEGSVSTLKIQRTERGDSAVYLCASSLDPPGRHNEQFFGPGTRLTVL.